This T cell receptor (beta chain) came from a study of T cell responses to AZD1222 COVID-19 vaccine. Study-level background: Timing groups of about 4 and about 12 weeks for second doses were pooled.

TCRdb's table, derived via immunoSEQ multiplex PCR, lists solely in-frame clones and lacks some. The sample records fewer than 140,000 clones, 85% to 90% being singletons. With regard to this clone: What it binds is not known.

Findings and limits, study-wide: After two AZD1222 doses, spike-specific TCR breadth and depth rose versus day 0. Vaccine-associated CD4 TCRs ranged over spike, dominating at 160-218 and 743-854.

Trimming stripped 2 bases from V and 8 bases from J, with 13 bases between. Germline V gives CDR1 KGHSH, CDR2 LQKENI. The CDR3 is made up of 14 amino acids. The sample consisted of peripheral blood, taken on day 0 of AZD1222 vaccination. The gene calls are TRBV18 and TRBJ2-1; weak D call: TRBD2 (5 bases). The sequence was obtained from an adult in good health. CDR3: CASSPGSSVDEQFF. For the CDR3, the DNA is TGTGCCAGCTCACCAGGGAGTAGCGTAGATGAGCAGTTCTTC.